The table lists the clone carrying this T cell receptor (beta chain) with a count of one. Produced via immunoSEQ multiplex PCR; TCRdb's table is partial and in-frame only. The sample lists some 63,000 clones, about 87% occurring once. The sample originates from a study of technical replicates of blood from a few donors. The CDR3 is made up of 13 amino acids. Trimming left V 4 bases short and J 9 bases short, with 14 bases between. The germline V gene encodes CDR1 SGHAT and CDR2 FQNNGV. Sequences were obtained from PBMCs. The rearrangement uses TRBV11-2 and TRBJ2-3; possibly TRBD2 for D (6 bases). The receptor comes from a human donor in good health. Some clones in this sample may be carry-over from other donors' samples. CDR3 coding DNA: TGTGCCAGCAGCTACCCGGGACTTGTAACGCAGTATTTT. This gives the protein CASSYPGLVTQYF.